Many counts were recorded for the clone carrying this T cell receptor beta chain. Its specificity is not known. This sample stems from a study of prognosis after radiotherapy for stage I lung cancer. Two rounds of multiplex PCR amplified TCR beta CDR3 from genomic DNA. The use of primers specific to each TRBV and TRBJ gene characterized first-round PCR. TCRdb re-called the multiplex PCR reads through MiXCR, storing one row per CDR3 protein. This table has around 31,000 distinct CDR3 sequences, 32% appearing once. The CDR3 is made up of 14 amino acids. Trimming removed 3 bases from V and 5 bases from J, with 15 bases in between. CDR1 and CDR2 (germline): SGHRS, YFSETQ. Study results and limitations: The authors did not determine whether the expanded TCR clones were tumor-specific.

The receptor's source is a donor over 45 with non-small cell lung cancer. V is TRBV5-1 and J is TRBJ2-7; D gene unclear. This specimen consisted of PBMCs, obtained before or after stereotactic body radiation therapy (not recorded which). The CDR3 is CASSWYYPRDEQYF. DNA for the CDR3: TGCGCCAGCAGCTGGTACTATCCACGCGACGAGCAGTACTTC.